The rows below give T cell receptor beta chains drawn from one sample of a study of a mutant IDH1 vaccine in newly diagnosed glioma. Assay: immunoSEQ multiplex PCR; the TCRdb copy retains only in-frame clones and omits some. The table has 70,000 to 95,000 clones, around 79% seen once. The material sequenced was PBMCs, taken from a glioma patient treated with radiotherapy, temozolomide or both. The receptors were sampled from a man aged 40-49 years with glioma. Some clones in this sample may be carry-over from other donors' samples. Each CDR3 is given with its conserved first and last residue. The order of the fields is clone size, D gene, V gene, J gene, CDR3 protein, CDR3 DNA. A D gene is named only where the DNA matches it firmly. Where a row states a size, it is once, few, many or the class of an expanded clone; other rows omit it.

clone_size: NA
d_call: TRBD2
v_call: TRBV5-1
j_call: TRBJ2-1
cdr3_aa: CASSLDVSGGYNEQFF
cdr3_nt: TGCGCCAGCAGCTTGGACGTGTCGGGGGGTTACAATGAGCAGTTCTTC

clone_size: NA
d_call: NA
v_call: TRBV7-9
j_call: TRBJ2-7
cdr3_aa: CASSLGSYEQYF
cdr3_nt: TGTGCCAGCAGCCTGGGCTCCTACGAGCAGTACTTC

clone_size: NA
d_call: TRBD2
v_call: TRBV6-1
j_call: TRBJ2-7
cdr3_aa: CASSEDWASGPYEQYF
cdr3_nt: TGTGCCAGCAGTGAAGATTGGGCTAGCGGGCCCTACGAGCAGTACTTC

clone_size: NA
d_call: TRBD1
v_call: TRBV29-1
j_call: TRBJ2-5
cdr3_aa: CSVVVPGQGQETQYF
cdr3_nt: TGCAGCGTGGTCGTTCCGGGACAGGGTCAAGAGACCCAGTACTTC

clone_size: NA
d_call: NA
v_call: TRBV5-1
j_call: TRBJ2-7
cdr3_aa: CASSQYGLDSSYEQYF
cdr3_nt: TGCGCCAGCAGCCAATACGGACTGGACAGCTCCTACGAGCAGTACTTC

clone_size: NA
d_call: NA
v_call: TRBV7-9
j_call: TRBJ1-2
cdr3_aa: CANRPGDYGYTF
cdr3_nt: TGTGCCAATAGACCAGGGGACTATGGCTACACCTTC

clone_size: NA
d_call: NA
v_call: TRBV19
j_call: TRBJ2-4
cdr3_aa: CASSIPRGLAKNIQYF
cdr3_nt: TGTGCCAGTAGTATTCCACGGGGCCTAGCCAAAAACATTCAGTACTTC

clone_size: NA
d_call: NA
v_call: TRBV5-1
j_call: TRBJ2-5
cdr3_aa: CASRLYRDQETQYF
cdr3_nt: TGCGCCAGCCGTTTGTACAGGGACCAAGAGACCCAGTACTTC

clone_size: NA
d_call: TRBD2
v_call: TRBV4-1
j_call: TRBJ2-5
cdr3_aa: CASSQVRKFSGGRETQYF
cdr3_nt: TGCGCCAGCAGCCAAGTTCGAAAGTTTAGCGGGGGACGAGAGACCCAGTACTTC

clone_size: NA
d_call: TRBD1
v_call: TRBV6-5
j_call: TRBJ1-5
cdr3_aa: CASGRTGGGQPQHF
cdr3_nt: TGTGCCAGCGGAAGGACAGGGGGCGGCCAGCCCCAGCATTTT

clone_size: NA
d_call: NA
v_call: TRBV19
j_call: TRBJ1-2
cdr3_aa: CAAGGSGPGGYTF
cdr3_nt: TGTGCCGCCGGAGGTTCGGGGCCGGGTGGCTACACCTTC

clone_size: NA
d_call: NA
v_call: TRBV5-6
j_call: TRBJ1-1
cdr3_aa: CASSVGNTEAFF
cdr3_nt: TGTGCCAGCAGCGTAGGCAACACTGAAGCTTTCTTT

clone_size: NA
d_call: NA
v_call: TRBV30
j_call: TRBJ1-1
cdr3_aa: CAWSLTGGSEAFF
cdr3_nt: TGTGCCTGGAGCTTGACAGGAGGCAGTGAGGCTTTCTTT

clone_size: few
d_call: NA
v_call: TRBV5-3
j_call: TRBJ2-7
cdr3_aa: CARSWTSEVHEQYF
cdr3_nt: TGTGCCAGAAGCTGGACATCGGAGGTCCACGAGCAGTACTTC

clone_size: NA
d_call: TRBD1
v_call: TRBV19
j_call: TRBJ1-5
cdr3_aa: CASGSFQGQGLYSNQPQHF
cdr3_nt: TGTGCCAGTGGATCATTTCAGGGACAGGGCCTATATAGCAATCAGCCCCAGCATTTT

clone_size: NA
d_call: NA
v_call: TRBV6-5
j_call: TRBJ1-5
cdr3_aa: CASSNGGSGQPQHF
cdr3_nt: TGTGCCAGCAGTAATGGGGGGTCAGGTCAGCCCCAGCATTTT

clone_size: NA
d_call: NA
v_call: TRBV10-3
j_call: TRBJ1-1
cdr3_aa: CAISEFLRQGANTEAFF
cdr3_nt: TGTGCCATCAGTGAGTTCTTGCGGCAGGGCGCGAACACTGAAGCTTTCTTT

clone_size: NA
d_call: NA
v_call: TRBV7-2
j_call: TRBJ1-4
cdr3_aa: CASSPGASLNEKLFF
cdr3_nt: TGTGCCAGCAGTCCCGGGGCCAGCCTTAATGAAAAACTGTTTTTT

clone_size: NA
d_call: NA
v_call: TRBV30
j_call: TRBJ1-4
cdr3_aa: CAWSVGSTNEKLFF
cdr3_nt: TGTGCCTGGAGTGTCGGCTCAACTAATGAAAAACTGTTTTTT

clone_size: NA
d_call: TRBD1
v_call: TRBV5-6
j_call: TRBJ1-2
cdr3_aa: CASSHRNRQGSNYGYTF
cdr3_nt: TGTGCCAGCAGCCATAGGAACCGACAGGGGAGTAACTATGGCTACACCTTC

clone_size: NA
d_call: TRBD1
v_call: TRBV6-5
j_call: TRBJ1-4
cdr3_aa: CASRRQGPNEKLFF
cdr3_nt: TGTGCCAGCAGACGACAGGGCCCAAATGAAAAACTGTTTTTT

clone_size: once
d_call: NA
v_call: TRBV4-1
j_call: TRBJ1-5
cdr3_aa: CASSEEAQGSLPQHF
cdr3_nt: TGCGCCAGCAGCGAAGAGGCACAGGGATCATTGCCCCAGCATTTT

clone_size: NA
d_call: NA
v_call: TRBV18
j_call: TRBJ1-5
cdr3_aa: CASSRGDQPQHF
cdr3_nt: TGTGCCAGCTCTAGAGGCGATCAGCCCCAGCATTTT

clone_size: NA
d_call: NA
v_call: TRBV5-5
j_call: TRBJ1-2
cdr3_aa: CASSWGHNYGYTF
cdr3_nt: TGTGCCAGCAGCTGGGGACATAACTATGGCTACACCTTC

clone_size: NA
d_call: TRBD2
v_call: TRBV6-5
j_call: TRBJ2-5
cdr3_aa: CASSYSGGQETQYF
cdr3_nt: TGTGCCAGCAGTTACTCGGGGGGGCAAGAGACCCAGTACTTC

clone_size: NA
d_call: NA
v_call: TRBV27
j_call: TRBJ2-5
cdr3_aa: CASSGYRTLETQYF
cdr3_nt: TGTGCCAGCAGTGGCTATCGGACACTAGAGACCCAGTACTTC

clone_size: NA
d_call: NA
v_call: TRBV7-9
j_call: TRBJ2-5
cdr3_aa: CASSPTSLETQYF
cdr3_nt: TGTGCCAGCAGCCCAACTAGTTTGGAGACCCAGTACTTC

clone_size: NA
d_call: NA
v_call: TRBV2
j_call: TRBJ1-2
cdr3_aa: CASSVGSYGYTF
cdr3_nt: TGTGCCAGTAGCGTGGGCAGCTATGGCTACACCTTC

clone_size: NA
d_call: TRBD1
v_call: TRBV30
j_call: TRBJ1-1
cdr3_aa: CACSTGGRANTEAFF
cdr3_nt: TGTGCCTGTTCTACAGGGGGTAGGGCGAACACTGAAGCTTTCTTT

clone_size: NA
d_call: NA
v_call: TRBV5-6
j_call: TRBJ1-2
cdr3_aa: CASSLLGISAYGYTF
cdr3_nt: TGTGCCAGCAGCTTGTTAGGGATTTCTGCCTATGGCTACACCTTC

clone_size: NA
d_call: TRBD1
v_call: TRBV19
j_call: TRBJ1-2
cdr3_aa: CASKATGPYGYTF
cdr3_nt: TGTGCCAGTAAGGCGACAGGGCCCTATGGCTACACCTTC

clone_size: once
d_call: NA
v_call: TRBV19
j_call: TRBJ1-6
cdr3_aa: CASHLGLNSPLHF
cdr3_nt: TGTGCCAGTCATTTAGGGCTTAATTCACCCCTCCACTTT

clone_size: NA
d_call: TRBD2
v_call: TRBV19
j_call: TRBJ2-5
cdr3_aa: CASSIGAGGMSGQETQYF
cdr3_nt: TGTGCCAGTAGTATAGGGGCGGGGGGGATGTCTGGTCAAGAGACCCAGTACTTC

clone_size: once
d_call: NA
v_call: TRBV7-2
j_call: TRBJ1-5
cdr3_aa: CASSSATGNQPQHF
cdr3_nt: TGTGCCAGCAGCTCGGCTACGGGCAATCAGCCCCAGCATTTT

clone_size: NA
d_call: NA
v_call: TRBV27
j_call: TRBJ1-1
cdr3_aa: CASGDREAFF
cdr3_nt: TGTGCCAGCGGAGACAGGGAAGCTTTCTTT

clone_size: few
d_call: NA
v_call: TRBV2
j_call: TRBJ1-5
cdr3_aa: CASSGEEVTQPQHF
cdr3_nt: TGTGCCAGCAGTGGGGAAGAGGTTACTCAGCCCCAGCATTTT

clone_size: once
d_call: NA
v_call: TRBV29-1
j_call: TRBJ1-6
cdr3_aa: CSARDRDSYNSPLHF
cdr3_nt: TGCAGCGCTCGGGACCGCGACTCCTATAATTCACCCCTCCACTTT

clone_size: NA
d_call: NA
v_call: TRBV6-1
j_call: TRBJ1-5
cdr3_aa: CASSAGRTGNQPQHF
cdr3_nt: TGTGCCAGCAGCGCAGGACGAACAGGAAATCAGCCCCAGCATTTT

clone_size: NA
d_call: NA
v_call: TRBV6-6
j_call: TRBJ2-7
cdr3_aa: CASSYAQSYEQYF
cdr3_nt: TGTGCCAGCAGTTACGCTCAGTCCTACGAGCAGTACTTC